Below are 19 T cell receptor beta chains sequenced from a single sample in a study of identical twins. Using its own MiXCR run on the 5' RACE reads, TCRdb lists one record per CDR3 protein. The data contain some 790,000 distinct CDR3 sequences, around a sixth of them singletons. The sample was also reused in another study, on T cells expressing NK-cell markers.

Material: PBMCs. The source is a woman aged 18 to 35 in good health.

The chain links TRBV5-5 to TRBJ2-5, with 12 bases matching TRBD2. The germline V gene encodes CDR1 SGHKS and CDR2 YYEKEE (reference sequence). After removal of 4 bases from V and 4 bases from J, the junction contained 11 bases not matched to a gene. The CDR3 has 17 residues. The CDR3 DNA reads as TGTGCCAGCAGCGCCTCTAGCGGGGGGGCCACCAGAGAGACCCAGTACTTC. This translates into CASSASSGGATRETQYF.

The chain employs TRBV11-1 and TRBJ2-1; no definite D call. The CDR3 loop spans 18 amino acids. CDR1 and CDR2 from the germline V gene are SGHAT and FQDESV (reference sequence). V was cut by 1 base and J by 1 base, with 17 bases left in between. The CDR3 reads CASSLVPPSRDSYNEQFF. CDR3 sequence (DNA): TGTGCCAGCAGCTTAGTTCCCCCTTCTAGGGATTCCTACAATGAGCAGTTCTTC.

The CDR3 region is CASSSPGQPPREQYF. The DNA for the CDR3 is TGTGCCAGCAGCTCACCGGGGCAGCCACCGCGCGAGCAGTACTTC. This chain connects TRBV11-2 to TRBJ2-7; D possibly uses TRBD1 or TRBD2 (5 bases each). The V gene's germline CDR1 is SGHAT and CDR2 FQNNGV. The ends were cut back, 4 bases at V and 6 bases at J, with 19 bases in the middle. The length of the CDR3 is 15 residues. The full variable domain, in which reference TRBV11-2 and TRBJ2-7 provide the parts outside the CDR3, is EAGVAQSPRYKIIEKRQSVAFWCNPISGHATLYWYQQILGQGPKLLIQFQNNGVVDDSQLPKDRFSAERLKGVDSTLKIQPAKLEDSAVYLCASSSPGQPPREQYFGPGTRLTVT.

This CDR3 is CASRIGVLNTGELFF. For the CDR3, the DNA is TGTGCCAGCAGGATAGGGGTCCTGAACACCGGGGAGCTGTTTTTT. The rearrangement uses TRBV6-1 and TRBJ2-2; D is possibly TRBD1 (5 bases). Trimming cost V 6 bases and J 1 base, with 12 bases left between them. CDR3 length equals 15 residues. In germline, CDR1 is MNHNS, CDR2 SASEGT.

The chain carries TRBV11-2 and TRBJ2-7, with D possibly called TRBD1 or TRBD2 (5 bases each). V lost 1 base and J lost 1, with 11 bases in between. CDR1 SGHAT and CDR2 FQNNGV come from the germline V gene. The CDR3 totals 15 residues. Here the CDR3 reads CASSLGRDGSYEQYF. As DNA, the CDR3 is TGTGCCAGCAGCTTAGGCCGGGACGGGTCCTACGAGCAGTACTTC.

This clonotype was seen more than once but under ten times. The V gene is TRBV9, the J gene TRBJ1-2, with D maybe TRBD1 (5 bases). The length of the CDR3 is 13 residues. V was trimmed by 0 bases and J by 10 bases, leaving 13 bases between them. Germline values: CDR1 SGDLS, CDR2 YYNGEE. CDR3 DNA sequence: TGTGCCAGCAGCGTAGGGGGGTTTGAGGACTACACCTTC. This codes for CASSVGGFEDYTF.

The CDR3 spells CSASVSSGGFVGTDTQYF. As DNA, the CDR3 is TGCAGTGCTAGTGTTTCTAGCGGGGGGTTCGTTGGCACAGATACGCAGTATTTT. The gene calls are TRBV20-1 and TRBJ2-3; 11 bases are a match to TRBD2. From germline, CDR1 is DFQATT and CDR2 SNEGSKA (reference sequence). This CDR3 region has 18 residues. The V segment lost 3 bases and the J segment 1 base; nucleotides outside the gene matches: 12.

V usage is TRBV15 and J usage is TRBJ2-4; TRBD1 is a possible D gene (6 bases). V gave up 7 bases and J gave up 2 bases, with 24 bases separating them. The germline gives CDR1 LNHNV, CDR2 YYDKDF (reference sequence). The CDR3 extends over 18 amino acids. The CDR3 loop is CATKRGWGSQGSKNIQYF. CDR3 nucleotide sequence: TGTGCCACCAAGAGGGGGTGGGGATCCCAAGGGTCCAAAAACATTCAGTACTTC.

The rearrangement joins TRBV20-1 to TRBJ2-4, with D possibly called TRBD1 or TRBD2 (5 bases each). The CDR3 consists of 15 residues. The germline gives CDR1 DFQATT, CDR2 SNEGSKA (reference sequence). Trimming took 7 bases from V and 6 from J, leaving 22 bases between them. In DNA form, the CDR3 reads TGCAGTGGGGTGGCTAACCATTTTGGGGGAAACATTCAGTACTTC. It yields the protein CSGVANHFGGNIQYF.

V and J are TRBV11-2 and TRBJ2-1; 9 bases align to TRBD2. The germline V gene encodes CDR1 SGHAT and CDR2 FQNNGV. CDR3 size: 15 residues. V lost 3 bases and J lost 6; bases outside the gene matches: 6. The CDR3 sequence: CASSFGLASPNEQFF. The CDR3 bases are TGTGCCAGCAGCTTTGGACTAGCGTCCCCCAATGAGCAGTTCTTC.

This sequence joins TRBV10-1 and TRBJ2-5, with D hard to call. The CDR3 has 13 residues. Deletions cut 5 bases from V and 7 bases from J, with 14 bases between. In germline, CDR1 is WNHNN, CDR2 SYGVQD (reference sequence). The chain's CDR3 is CASSTVPDGTQYF. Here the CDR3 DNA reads TGCGCCAGCAGTACCGTCCCTGACGGGACCCAGTACTTC.

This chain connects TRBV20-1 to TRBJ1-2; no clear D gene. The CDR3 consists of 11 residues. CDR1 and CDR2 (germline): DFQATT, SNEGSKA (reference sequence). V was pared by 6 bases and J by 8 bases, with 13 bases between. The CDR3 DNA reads TGCAGTGCCGCCTACTTCGGAGGCTACACCTTC. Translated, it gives CSAAYFGGYTF.

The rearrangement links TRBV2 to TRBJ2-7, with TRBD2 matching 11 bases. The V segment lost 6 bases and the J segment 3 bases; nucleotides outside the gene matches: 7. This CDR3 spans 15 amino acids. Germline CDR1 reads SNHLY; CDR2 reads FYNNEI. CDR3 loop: CASRAGTSGLYEQYF. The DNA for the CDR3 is TGTGCCAGCAGGGCCGGGACTAGCGGTCTCTACGAGCAGTACTTC.

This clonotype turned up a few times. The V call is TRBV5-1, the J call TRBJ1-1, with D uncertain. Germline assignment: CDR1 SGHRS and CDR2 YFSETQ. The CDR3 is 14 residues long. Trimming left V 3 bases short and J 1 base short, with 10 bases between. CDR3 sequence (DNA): TGCGCCAGCAGCTCGCGTTTAGGGAACACTGAAGCTTTCTTT. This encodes CASSSRLGNTEAFF.

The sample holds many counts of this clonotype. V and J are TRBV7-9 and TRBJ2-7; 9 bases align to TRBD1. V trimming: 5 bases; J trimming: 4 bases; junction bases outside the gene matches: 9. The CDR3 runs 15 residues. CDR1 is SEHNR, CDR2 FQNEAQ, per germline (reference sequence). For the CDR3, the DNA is TGTGCCAGCAGCCGCCCTGGGACAGGGTCGTACGAGCAGTACTTC. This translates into CASSRPGTGSYEQYF.

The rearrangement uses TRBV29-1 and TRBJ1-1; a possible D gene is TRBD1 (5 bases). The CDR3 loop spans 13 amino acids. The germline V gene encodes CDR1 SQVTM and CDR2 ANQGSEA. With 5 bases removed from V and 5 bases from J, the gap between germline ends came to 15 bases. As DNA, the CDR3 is TGCAGCGTTTATCGCGGGGGGATAACTGAAGCTTTCTTT. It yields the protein CSVYRGGITEAFF.

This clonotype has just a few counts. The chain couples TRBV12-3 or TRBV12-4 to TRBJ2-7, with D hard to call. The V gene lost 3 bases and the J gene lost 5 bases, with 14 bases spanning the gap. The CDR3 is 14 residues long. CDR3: CASSFRGELNEQYF. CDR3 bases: TGTGCCAGCAGTTTCCGCGGAGAGCTAAACGAGCAGTACTTC.

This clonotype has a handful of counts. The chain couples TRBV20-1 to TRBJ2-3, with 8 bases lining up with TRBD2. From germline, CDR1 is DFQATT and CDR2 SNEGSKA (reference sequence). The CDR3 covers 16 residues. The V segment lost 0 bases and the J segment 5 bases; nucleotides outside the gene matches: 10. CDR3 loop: CSARDRMRGARDTQYF. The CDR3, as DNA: TGCAGTGCTAGAGATCGAATGCGGGGGGCACGAGATACGCAGTATTTT.

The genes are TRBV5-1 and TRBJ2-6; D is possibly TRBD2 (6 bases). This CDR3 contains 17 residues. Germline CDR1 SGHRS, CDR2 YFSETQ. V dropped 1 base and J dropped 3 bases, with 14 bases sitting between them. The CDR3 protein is CASSLYSTGDGANVLTF. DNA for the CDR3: TGCGCCAGCAGCTTGTATTCGACGGGGGATGGGGCCAACGTCCTGACTTTC.